The source of this T cell receptor (beta chain) is a study of blood T cells in healthy people across ages. General observations from the study: The study found more naive CD4+ cells and higher diversity in long-lived than aged donors. For the donors, CMV status was unknown and possibly confounded expanded clonotype changes.

Then a second PCR, running roughly 7 to 12 cycles, was carried out with a sample-barcoded 5' primer and a J-beta primer mix. The template-switch adaptor was a 5' adaptor with 12 random nucleotides. It tagged each cDNA molecule. TCRdb processed the 5' RACE reads anew with MiXCR; each CDR3 protein has one entry. This sample carries about 730,000 distinct CDR3 sequences, roughly 45% of them seen once, and the ten largest clones take 20% to 25%. This clonotype occurred a few times. Its antigen remains unidentified. Every donor gave ten milliliters of peripheral blood. The sequenced sample consisted of blood. The origin of this receptor is a woman aged 55-70 years in good health.

In nucleotides, the CDR3 is TGTGCCAGCAGAGTCGACAGGGGAGGATTGGCTTTCTTT. The encoded protein is CASRVDRGGLAFF. This chain connects TRBV6-1 to TRBJ1-1; 8 bases are a match to TRBD1. Germline loops: CDR1 MNHNS, CDR2 SASEGT. The trim removed 6 bases at V and 11 bases at J, leaving 11 bases unmatched. This CDR3 comprises 13 residues.